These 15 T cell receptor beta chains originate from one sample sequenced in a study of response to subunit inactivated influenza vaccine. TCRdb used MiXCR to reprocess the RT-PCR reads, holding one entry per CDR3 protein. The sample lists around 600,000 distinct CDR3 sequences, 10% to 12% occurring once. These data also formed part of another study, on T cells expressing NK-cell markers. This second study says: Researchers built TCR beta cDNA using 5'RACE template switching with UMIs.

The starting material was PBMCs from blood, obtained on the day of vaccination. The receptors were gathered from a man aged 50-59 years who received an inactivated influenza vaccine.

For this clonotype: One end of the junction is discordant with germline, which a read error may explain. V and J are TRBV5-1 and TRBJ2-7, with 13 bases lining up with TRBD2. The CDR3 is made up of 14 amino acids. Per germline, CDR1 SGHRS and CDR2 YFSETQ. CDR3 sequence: CASSGTSGNYEQYF. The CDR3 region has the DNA TGTGCCAGCAGCGGGACTAGCGGGAACTACGAGCAGTACTTC.

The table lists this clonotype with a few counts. CDR3 DNA: TGTGCCAGCAGCTTCGCGGGACAGGGTGTTGGAAACATTCAGTACTTC. This sequence encodes CASSFAGQGVGNIQYF. The chain combines TRBV7-2 with TRBJ2-4; 9 nucleotides agree with TRBD1. From germline, CDR1 is SGHTA and CDR2 FQGNSA. The length of the CDR3 is 16 residues. V was clipped by 3 bases and J by 6 bases; unmatched bases: 9. Full variable domain (missing parts from reference TRBV7-2 and TRBJ2-4): GAGVSQSPSNKVTEKGKDVELRCDPISGHTALYWYRQSLGQGLEFLIYFQGNSAPDKSGLPSDRFSAERTGGSVSTLTIQRTQQEDSAVYLCASSFAGQGVGNIQYFGAGTRLSVL.

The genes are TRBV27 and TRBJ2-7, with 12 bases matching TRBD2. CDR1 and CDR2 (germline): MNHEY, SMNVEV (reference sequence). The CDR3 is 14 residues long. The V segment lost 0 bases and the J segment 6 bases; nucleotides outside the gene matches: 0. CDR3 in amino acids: CASSLSGLAGEQYF. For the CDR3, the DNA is TGTGCCAGCAGTTTATCGGGACTAGCGGGCGAGCAGTACTTC.

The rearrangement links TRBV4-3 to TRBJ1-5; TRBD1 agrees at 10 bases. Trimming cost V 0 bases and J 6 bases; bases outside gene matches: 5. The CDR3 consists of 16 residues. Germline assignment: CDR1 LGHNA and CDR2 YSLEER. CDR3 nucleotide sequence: TGCGCCAGCAGCCAAGATTGGGGGACAGGGGTTCAGCCCCAGCATTTT. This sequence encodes CASSQDWGTGVQPQHF.

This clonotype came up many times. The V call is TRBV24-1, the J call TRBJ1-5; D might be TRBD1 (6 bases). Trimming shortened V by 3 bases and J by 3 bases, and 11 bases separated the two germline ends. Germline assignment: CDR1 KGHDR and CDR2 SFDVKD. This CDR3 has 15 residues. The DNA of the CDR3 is TGTGCCACCAGTGATCACCGGGGGCCCAATCAGCCCCAGCATTTT. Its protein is CATSDHRGPNQPQHF.

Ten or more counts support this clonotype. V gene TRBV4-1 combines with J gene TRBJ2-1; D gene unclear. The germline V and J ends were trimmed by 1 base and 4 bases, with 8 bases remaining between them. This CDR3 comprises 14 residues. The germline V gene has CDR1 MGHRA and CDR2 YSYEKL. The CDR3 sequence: CASSQVLGYNEQFF. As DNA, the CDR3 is TGCGCCAGCAGCCAAGTCCTAGGGTACAATGAGCAGTTCTTC.

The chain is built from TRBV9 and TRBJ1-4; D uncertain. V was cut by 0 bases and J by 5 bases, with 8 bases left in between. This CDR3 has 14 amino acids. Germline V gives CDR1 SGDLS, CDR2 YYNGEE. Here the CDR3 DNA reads TGTGCCAGCAGCGTAGAGGCAAGGAATGAAAAACTGTTTTTT. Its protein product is CASSVEARNEKLFF.

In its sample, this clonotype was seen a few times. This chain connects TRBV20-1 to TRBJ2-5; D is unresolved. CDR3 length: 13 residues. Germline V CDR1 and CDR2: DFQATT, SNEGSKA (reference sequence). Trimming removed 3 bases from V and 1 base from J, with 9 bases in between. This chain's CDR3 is CSARFSVQETQYF. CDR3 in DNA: TGCAGTGCTAGGTTTTCAGTCCAAGAGACCCAGTACTTC.

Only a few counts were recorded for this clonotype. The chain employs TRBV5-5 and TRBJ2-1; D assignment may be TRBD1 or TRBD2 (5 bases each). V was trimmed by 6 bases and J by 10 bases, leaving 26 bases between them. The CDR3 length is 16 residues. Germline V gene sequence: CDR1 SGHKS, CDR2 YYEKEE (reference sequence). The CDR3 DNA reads TGTGCCAGCATAGGGCAGGGACCAAACGGGCCTAGGGAGCAGTTCTTC. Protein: CASIGQGPNGPREQFF.

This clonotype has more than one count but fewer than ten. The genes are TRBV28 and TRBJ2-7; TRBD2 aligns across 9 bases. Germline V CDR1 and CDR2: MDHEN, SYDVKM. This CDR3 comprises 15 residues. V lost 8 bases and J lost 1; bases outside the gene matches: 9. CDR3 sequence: CASRLAGSKSYEQYF. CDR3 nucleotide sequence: TGTGCCAGCCGGCTAGCGGGGTCTAAGTCCTACGAGCAGTACTTC.

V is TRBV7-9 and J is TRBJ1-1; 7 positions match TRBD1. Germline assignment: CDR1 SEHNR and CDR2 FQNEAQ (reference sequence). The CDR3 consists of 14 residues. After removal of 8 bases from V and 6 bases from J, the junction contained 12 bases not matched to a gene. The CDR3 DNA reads TGTGCCAGCCGACCTTTAGGGCAGGGGGCTGAAGCTTTCTTT. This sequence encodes CASRPLGQGAEAFF.

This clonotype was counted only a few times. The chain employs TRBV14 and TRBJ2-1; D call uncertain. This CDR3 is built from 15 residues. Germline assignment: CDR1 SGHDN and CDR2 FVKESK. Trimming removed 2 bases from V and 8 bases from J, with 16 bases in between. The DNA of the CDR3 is TGTGCCAGCAGCCAATCCCCAGCATTGGCATATGAGCAGTTCTTC. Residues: CASSQSPALAYEQFF.

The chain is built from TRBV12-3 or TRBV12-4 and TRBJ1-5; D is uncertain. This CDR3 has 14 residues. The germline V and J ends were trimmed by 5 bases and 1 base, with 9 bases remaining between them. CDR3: CASSRPGSNQPQHF. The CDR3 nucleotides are TGTGCCAGCAGTCGACCGGGGAGCAATCAGCCCCAGCATTTT.

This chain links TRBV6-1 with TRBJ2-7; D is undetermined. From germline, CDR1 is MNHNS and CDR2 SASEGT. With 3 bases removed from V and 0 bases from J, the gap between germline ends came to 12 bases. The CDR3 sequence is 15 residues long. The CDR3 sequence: CASSEARRSSYEQYF. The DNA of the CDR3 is TGTGCCAGCAGTGAGGCCAGAAGGAGCTCCTACGAGCAGTACTTC.

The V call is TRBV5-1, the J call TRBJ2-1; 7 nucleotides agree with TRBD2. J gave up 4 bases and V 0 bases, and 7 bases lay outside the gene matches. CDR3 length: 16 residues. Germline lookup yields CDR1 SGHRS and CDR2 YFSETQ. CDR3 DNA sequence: TGCGCCAGCAGCTTGGCCTCGGTGCGGGAGTACAATGAGCAGTTCTTC. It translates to CASSLASVREYNEQFF. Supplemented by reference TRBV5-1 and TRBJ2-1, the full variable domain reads KAGVTQTPRYLIKTRGQQVTLSCSPISGHRSVSWYQQTPGQGLQFLFEYFSETQRNKGNFPGRFSGRQFSNSRSEMNVSTLELGDSALYLCASSLASVREYNEQFFGPGTRLTVL.